This T cell receptor (beta chain) originates from a study of cytomegalovirus exposure and HLA in healthy donors. This clone was seen only a few times. Germline V gives CDR1 MGHDK, CDR2 SYGVNS. V dropped 9 bases and J dropped 1; count of bases not matched to a gene: 3. The CDR3 contains 12 residues. PCR used 60 Vbeta primers and 13 Jbeta primers. Sequencing used immunoSEQ multiplex PCR; TCRdb keeps in-frame clones, though not all of them. The sample has about 180,000 clones; 70% to 80% are singletons. The source material was PBMCs. This receptor was taken from a young man in good health and CMV-seronegative. The chain joins TRBV25-1 to TRBJ2-7, with 7 bases aligning to TRBD1. The CDR3 DNA follows: TGTGCCAGTGCGACAGGGTCCTACGAGCAGTACTTC. This codes for CASATGSYEQYF.